A selection of T cell receptor beta chains follows, all from one sample in a study of cytomegalovirus exposure and HLA in healthy donors. Assay: immunoSEQ multiplex PCR; the TCRdb copy retains only in-frame clones and omits some. The profile shows about 110,000 clones, roughly 80% of them singletons. Sample: PBMCs. These receptors were collected from a female donor in good health and CMV-seropositive. Both conserved end residues are part of each CDR3. Fields, in order: V gene, D gene, clone size, J gene, CDR3 protein, CDR3 DNA. D genes are given only for firm matches. Size tells how often a clone was seen (once, few, many) or the class of an expanded clone, and some rows leave it out.

TRBV30	-	-	TRBJ2-7	CAWSETGILHF	TGTGCCTGGAGCGAAACCGGGATACTCCACTTC
TRBV28	TRBD1	-	TRBJ2-1	CASTRSGRGLDEQFF	TGTGCCAGCACCCGGTCCGGCAGGGGGCTGGATGAGCAGTTCTTC
TRBV5-5	-	-	TRBJ2-3	CASSLAPDIYADTQYF	TGTGCCAGCAGCTTGGCGCCCGACATATATGCCGATACGCAGTATTTT
TRBV27	TRBD1	-	TRBJ2-7	CASSDAGTGGDEQYF	TGTGCCAGCAGTGATGCCGGGACAGGGGGCGACGAGCAGTACTTC
TRBV7-8	-	-	TRBJ2-5	CASSFAREETQYF	TGTGCCAGCAGCTTTGCCAGGGAAGAGACCCAGTACTTC
TRBV2	-	-	TRBJ2-5	CASSQKETQYF	TGTGCCAGCAGCCAAAAAGAGACCCAGTACTTC
TRBV2	-	-	TRBJ1-5	CASSGDSNQPQHF	TGTGCCAGCAGCGGAGATAGCAATCAGCCCCAGCATTTT
TRBV30	-	few	TRBJ1-6	CAWSAGRGNNSPLHF	TGTGCCTGGAGTGCAGGAAGGGGGAACAATTCACCCCTCCACTTT
TRBV6-5	-	-	TRBJ1-6	CASSYGGTPLHF	TGTGCCAGCAGTTACGGCGGCACACCCCTCCACTTT
TRBV7-9	TRBD1	-	TRBJ1-4	CASSLAGTGELEKLFF	TGTGCCAGCAGCTTAGCGGGGACAGGCGAATTGGAAAAACTGTTTTTT
TRBV19	-	-	TRBJ1-1	CASSIRGNTEAFF	TGTGCCAGTAGTATTCGCGGGAACACTGAAGCTTTCTTT
TRBV19	TRBD1	once	TRBJ2-5	CASGDRAGETQYF	TGTGCCAGTGGGGACAGGGCGGGAGAGACCCAGTACTTC
TRBV9	TRBD1	-	TRBJ2-2	CASSVAPTGGNTGELFF	TGTGCCAGCAGCGTAGCCCCGACAGGGGGCAACACCGGGGAGCTGTTTTTT
TRBV4-1	TRBD1	-	TRBJ1-3	CASSKRAGQGAGNTIYF	TGCGCCAGCAGCAAAAGAGCGGGACAGGGGGCTGGAAACACCATATATTTT
TRBV4-2	TRBD2	-	TRBJ2-5	CASSRPPEIAGGISETQYF	TGTGCCAGCAGCCGCCCCCCTGAGATAGCGGGGGGTATCAGTGAGACCCAGTACTTC
TRBV5-1	-	-	TRBJ2-1	CASSAPSSNEQFF	TGCGCCAGCAGCGCCCCCTCTAGCAATGAGCAGTTCTTC
TRBV21-1	-	-	TRBJ1-1	CASSRTGGTTEAFF	TGTGCCAGCAGCAGGACAGGGGGGACCACTGAAGCTTTCTTT
TRBV4-1	-	-	TRBJ2-3	CASSQDPTDTDTQYF	TGCGCCAGCAGCCAAGACCCTACAGACACAGATACGCAGTATTTT
TRBV27	-	-	TRBJ2-7	CASARTASPYEQYF	TGTGCCAGCGCGAGGACAGCAAGCCCCTACGAGCAGTACTTC
TRBV19	TRBD2	few	TRBJ2-1	CASSIAGGPGEQFF	TGTGCCAGTAGTATAGCGGGAGGGCCCGGTGAGCAGTTCTTC
TRBV19	TRBD1	few	TRBJ1-1	CASTQDRGTEAFF	TGTGCCAGTACCCAGGACAGGGGCACTGAAGCTTTCTTT
TRBV27	TRBD1	-	TRBJ1-1	CASRWDRGHTEAFF	TGTGCCAGCAGGTGGGACAGGGGGCATACTGAAGCTTTCTTT
TRBV7-7	TRBD2	-	TRBJ2-7	CASSSTLSGRSSYEQYF	TGTGCTAGCAGCTCCACGCTTAGCGGGAGGAGCTCCTACGAGCAGTACTTC
TRBV7-3	TRBD1	-	TRBJ2-1	CASSQGTGFGQFF	TGTGCCAGCAGCCAAGGGACAGGGTTTGGGCAGTTCTTC
TRBV29-1	-	few	TRBJ1-2	CSVEKGRGMGRGYTF	TGCAGCGTTGAAAAGGGCAGGGGCATGGGTCGTGGCTACACCTTC
TRBV29-1	TRBD2	-	TRBJ2-5	CSVEMGLAETQYF	TGCAGCGTTGAAATGGGACTAGCGGAGACCCAGTACTTC
TRBV11-2	-	-	TRBJ1-3	CASSLVGGRNTIYF	TGTGCCAGCAGCTTAGTCGGGGGGCGAAACACCATATATTTT
TRBV27	TRBD1	-	TRBJ1-4	CASSRQGNEKLFF	TGTGCCAGCAGTAGACAGGGAAATGAAAAACTGTTTTTT
TRBV7-6	-	-	TRBJ2-3	CASKTGPSTDTQYF	TGTGCCAGCAAAACCGGTCCTAGCACAGATACGCAGTATTTT
TRBV2	-	-	TRBJ1-5	CASSPGGAGQPQHF	TGTGCCAGCAGCCCGGGAGGGGCCGGTCAGCCCCAGCATTTT
TRBV6-6	TRBD1	-	TRBJ1-1	CASNLLTGLEAFF	TGTGCCAGCAACCTATTGACAGGGCTTGAAGCTTTCTTT